This T cell receptor (beta chain) was retrieved from a study of control samples from healthy donors and cancer patients. This CDR3 comprises 15 residues. CDR1 and CDR2 from the germline V gene are LGHDT and YNNKEL (reference sequence). With V trimmed by 4 bases and J by 5 bases, 11 bases remained unmatched. Assay: immunoSEQ multiplex PCR; the TCRdb copy retains only in-frame clones and omits some. The profile shows 130,000 or so clones, approximately 94% of them singletons. Sequencing used blood. The receptor was derived from a man aged 40-49 years in good health. This chain links TRBV3-1 (or the pseudogene TRBV3-2) with TRBJ2-7; 7 bases align to TRBD2. CDR3 in amino acids: CASSLLGGLRNEQYF. CDR3 sequence (DNA): TGTGCCAGCAGCCTACTCGGGGGGTTGAGGAACGAGCAGTACTTC.